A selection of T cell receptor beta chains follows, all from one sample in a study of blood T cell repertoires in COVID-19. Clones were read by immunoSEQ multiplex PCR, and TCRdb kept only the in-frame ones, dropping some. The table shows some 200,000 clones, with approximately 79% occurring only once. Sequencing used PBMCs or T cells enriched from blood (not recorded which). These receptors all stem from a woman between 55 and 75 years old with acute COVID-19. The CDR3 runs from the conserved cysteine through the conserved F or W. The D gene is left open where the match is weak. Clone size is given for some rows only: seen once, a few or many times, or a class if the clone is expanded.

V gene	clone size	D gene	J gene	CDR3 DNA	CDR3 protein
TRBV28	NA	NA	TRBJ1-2	TGTGCCAGCACCCTGGGCCAGGGGAACTATGGCTACACCTTC	CASTLGQGNYGYTF
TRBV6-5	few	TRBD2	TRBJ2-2	TGTGCCAGCAGTTACGAACTAGCGGGCACCGGGGAGCTGTTTTTT	CASSYELAGTGELFF
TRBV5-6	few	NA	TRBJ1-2	TGTGCCAGCAGTTTCCGGGGTGCTCCTAACTATGGCTACACCTTC	CASSFRGAPNYGYTF
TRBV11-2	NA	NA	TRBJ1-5	TGTGCCAGCAGCTTAGGAGTGGCAGGCGGGGATCAGCCCCAGCATTTT	CASSLGVAGGDQPQHF
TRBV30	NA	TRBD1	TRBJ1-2	TGTGCCTGGAGTACAAACACAGGGGTCGGCTACACCTTC	CAWSTNTGVGYTF
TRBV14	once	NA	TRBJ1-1	TGTGCCAGCAGCCAAGATCGGGGGACTGAAGCTTTCTTT	CASSQDRGTEAFF
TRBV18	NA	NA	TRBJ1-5	TGTGCCAGCTCACCCGAGGGGGGGGGCAATCAGCCCCAGCATTTT	CASSPEGGGNQPQHF
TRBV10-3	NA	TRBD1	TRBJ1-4	TGTGCCATCAGTGAGTCAGGGGGCGCGGGTGAAAAACTGTTTTTT	CAISESGGAGEKLFF
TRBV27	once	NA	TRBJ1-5	TGTGCCAGCAGTTTGGAGAAAGGCAGCTCTCAGCCCCAGCATTTT	CASSLEKGSSQPQHF
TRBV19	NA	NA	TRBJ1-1	TGTGCCAGTAGTGAGATGGCAGGGACTAACACTGAAGCTTTCTTT	CASSEMAGTNTEAFF
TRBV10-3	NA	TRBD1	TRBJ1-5	TGTGCCACCTGGACAGGGGCGAGCAATCAGCCCCAGCATTTT	CATWTGASNQPQHF
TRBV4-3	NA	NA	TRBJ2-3	TGCGCCAGCAGCCAAGTAGGGTTGTTAGAGGGCTCCACAGATACGCAGTATTTT	CASSQVGLLEGSTDTQYF
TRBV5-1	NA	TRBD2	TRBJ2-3	TGCGCCAGCAGCTATTATCGCGGGGGTACAGATACGCAGTATTTT	CASSYYRGGTDTQYF
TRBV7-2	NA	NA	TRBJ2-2	TGTGCCAGCAGCCCACAGGGTTCCAAGAAGATTGGGGAGCTGTTTTTT	CASSPQGSKKIGELFF
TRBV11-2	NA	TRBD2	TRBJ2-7	TGTGCCAGCAGCCTCGCGCGGGAGTACTCCTACGAGCAGTACTTC	CASSLAREYSYEQYF
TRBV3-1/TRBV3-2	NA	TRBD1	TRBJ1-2	TGTGCCAGCTCCCAGGACAGGCACTATGGCTACACCTTC	CASSQDRHYGYTF
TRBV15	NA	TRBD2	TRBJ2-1	TGTGCCACCAGCAAGACCCCTGCGGGACTAGTCCCCTACAATGAGCAGTTCTTC	CATSKTPAGLVPYNEQFF
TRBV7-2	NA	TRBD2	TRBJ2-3	TGTGCCAGCAGCTCTCGACTAGCGGGGACTCGGGATACGCAGTATTTT	CASSSRLAGTRDTQYF
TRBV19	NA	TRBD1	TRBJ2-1	TGTGCCAGCTCTAACAGGGGGTCCAATGAGCAGTTCTTC	CASSNRGSNEQFF
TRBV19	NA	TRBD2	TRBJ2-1	TGTGCCAGTAGCCTCGGGGGGGCATTGGATGAGCAGTTCTTC	CASSLGGALDEQFF
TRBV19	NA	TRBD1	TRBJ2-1	TGTGCCAGCGCGGGACAGGGGTGGAATGAGCAGTTCTTC	CASAGQGWNEQFF